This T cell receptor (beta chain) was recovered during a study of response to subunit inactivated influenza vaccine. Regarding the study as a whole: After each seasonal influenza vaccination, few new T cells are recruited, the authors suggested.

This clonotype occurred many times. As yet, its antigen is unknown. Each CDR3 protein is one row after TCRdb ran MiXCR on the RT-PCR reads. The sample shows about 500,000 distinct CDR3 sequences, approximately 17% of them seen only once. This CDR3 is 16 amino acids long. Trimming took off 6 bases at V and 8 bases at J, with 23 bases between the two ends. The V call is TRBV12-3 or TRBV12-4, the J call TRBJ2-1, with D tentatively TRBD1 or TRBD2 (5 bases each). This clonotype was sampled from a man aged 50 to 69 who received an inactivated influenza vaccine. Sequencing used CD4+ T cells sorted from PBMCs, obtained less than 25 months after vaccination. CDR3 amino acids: CASRAPGTTMGDEQFF. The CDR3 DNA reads TGTGCCAGCAGAGCACCCGGGACGACTATGGGGGATGAGCAGTTCTTC.